One sample yielded the 30 T cell receptor beta chains listed below, sequenced in a study of coeliac disease. Produced via immunoSEQ multiplex PCR; TCRdb's table is partial and in-frame only. The table shows several thousand clones, with around 66% occurring only once. The material sequenced was lamina propria lymphocytes from the gut. The receptors stem from a middle-aged man with active celiac disease.

The chain employs TRBV11-2 and TRBJ2-6; D is perhaps TRBD1 (6 bases). This CDR3 comprises 16 residues. Trimming took off 6 bases at V and 0 bases at J, with 12 bases between the two ends. Looked up from germline, CDR1 is SGHAT and CDR2 is FQNNGV. The CDR3 spells CASRSRGGSGANVLTF. For the CDR3, the DNA is TGTGCCAGCAGATCTCGAGGGGGCTCTGGGGCCAACGTCCTGACTTTC. The full variable domain, rest sourced from reference TRBV11-2 and TRBJ2-6, is EAGVAQSPRYKIIEKRQSVAFWCNPISGHATLYWYQQILGQGPKLLIQFQNNGVVDDSQLPKDRFSAERLKGVDSTLKIQPAKLEDSAVYLCASRSRGGSGANVLTFGAGSRLTVL.

The chain employs TRBV2 and TRBJ1-5, with TRBD1 matching 7 bases. This CDR3 region has 15 residues. Germline V gene lookup returns CDR1 SNHLY and CDR2 FYNNEI. The junction had 5 bases not matched to a gene; V was cut back by 6 bases and J by 0 bases. DNA for the CDR3: TGTGCCAGCAGAGCGACAGGGAGTAGCAATCAGCCCCAGCATTTT. This sequence encodes CASRATGSSNQPQHF.

The rearrangement joins TRBV7-7 to TRBJ1-1; weak D call: TRBD1 (5 bases). This CDR3 contains 15 residues. The germline gives CDR1 SSHAT, CDR2 FNYEAQ (reference sequence). V lost 5 bases and J 1 base, leaving 14 bases between the germline ends. The CDR3, as DNA: TGTGCCAGCAGCCAGCTAGACAGTGCGAACACTGAAGCTTTCTTT. This encodes CASSQLDSANTEAFF.

This chain connects TRBV11-2 to TRBJ2-5; 7 bases map to TRBD1. This CDR3 has 14 residues. Germline trimming cut 2 bases from V and 7 bases from J; bases unmatched to any gene: 7. Germline CDR1 and CDR2: SGHAT and FQNNGV. CDR3 DNA: TGTGCCAGCAGCTTAATACAGGGGTTTGGGACCCAGTACTTC. Amino acid sequence: CASSLIQGFGTQYF.

The V call is TRBV2, the J call TRBJ1-5, with D hard to call. Per germline, CDR1 SNHLY and CDR2 FYNNEI. V lost 4 bases to trimming and J lost 2 bases, with 12 bases between them. The CDR3 spans 15 residues. This CDR3 reads CASSGGQGRNQPQHF. CDR3 nucleotide sequence: TGTGCCAGCAGTGGCGGGCAAGGTCGCAATCAGCCCCAGCATTTT.

The chain uses TRBV27 and TRBJ1-2, with D possibly matching TRBD1 (6 bases). V dropped 0 bases and J dropped 8 bases, with 16 bases sitting between them. The CDR3 spans 15 residues. CDR1 is MNHEY and CDR2 is SMNVEV in the germline V gene (reference sequence). The CDR3 DNA sequence: TGTGCCAGCAGTTTATCCCCGGGGGGGGCGTTGGGCTACACCTTC. Its translation is CASSLSPGGALGYTF.

V is TRBV7-9 and J is TRBJ1-3, with 8 bases lining up with TRBD1. CDR1 and CDR2 from the germline V gene are SEHNR and FQNEAQ (reference sequence). The CDR3 runs 15 residues. After removal of 4 bases from V and 1 base from J, the junction contained 3 bases not matched to a gene. Written as DNA, the CDR3 is TGTGCCAGCAGCTCGACAGGGGTGTCTGGAAACACCATATATTTT. It yields the protein CASSSTGVSGNTIYF.

This clone was seen a few times. The chain is built from TRBV29-1 and TRBJ1-1, with D maybe TRBD1 (5 bases). Germline values: CDR1 SQVTM, CDR2 ANQGSEA. V lost 6 bases, J lost 1 base, and 9 bases lay in between. There are 12 residues in the CDR3. CDR3 sequence (DNA): TGCAGCGTCGGGGGGGGGAACACTGAAGCTTTCTTT. It yields the protein CSVGGGNTEAFF.

The chain couples TRBV29-1 to TRBJ2-4, with D possibly being TRBD1 (5 bases). V shed 0 bases and J shed 0 bases, with 9 bases lying between them. The CDR3 covers 15 residues. From germline, CDR1 is SQVTM and CDR2 ANQGSEA. The CDR3 loop reads CSVEDRRAAKNIQYF. DNA of the CDR3: TGCAGCGTTGAAGATCGCAGGGCAGCCAAAAACATTCAGTACTTC.

The rearrangement joins TRBV7-9 to TRBJ2-5; 12 bases fit TRBD1. The CDR3 has 15 residues. Germline CDR1 SEHNR, CDR2 FQNEAQ (reference sequence). V lost 3 bases, J lost 4 bases, and 3 bases stayed unmatched. As DNA, the CDR3 is TGTGCCAGCAGCTTCGGGACAGGGGGCGTAGAGACCCAGTACTTC. It translates to CASSFGTGGVETQYF. Full variable domain (outside the CDR3, taken from reference TRBV7-9 and TRBJ2-5): DTGVSQNPRHKITKRGQNVTFRCDPISEHNRLYWYRQTLGQGPEFLTYFQNEAQLEKSRLLSDRFSAERPKGSFSTLEIQRTEQGDSAMYLCASSFGTGGVETQYFGPGTRLLVL.

The chain has TRBV6-6 and TRBJ1-3; D remains ambiguous. Germline CDR1 reads MNHNY; CDR2 reads SVGAGI (reference sequence). The V gene lost 2 bases and the J gene lost 2 bases, with 7 bases spanning the gap. The CDR3 totals 14 residues. DNA of the CDR3: TGTGCCAGCAGTTACGCGATCCCTGGAAACACCATATATTTT. It specifies CASSYAIPGNTIYF.

By proportion, this clone is medium-sized (0.01 to 0.1%). This chain uses TRBV28 with TRBJ1-1; a weak D match, TRBD1 (6 bases). Trimming left V 7 bases short and J 1 base short, with 13 bases between. The germline gives CDR1 MDHEN, CDR2 SYDVKM. The CDR3 has 14 amino acids. In nucleotides, the CDR3 is TGTGCCAGCACCGACCTGACAGGGAACACTGAAGCTTTCTTT. Protein product: CASTDLTGNTEAFF.

V gene TRBV5-1 combines with J gene TRBJ2-3; 10 bases are shared with TRBD2. This CDR3 comprises 16 residues. The V segment lost 1 base and the J segment 4 bases; nucleotides outside the gene matches: 6. Germline CDR1 reads SGHRS; CDR2 reads YFSETQ. CDR3 protein: CASSLPSGGGADTQYF. The CDR3 DNA is TGCGCCAGCAGCTTGCCTAGCGGGGGTGGGGCAGATACGCAGTATTTT. Based on the CDR3 plus reference TRBV5-1 and TRBJ2-3, the full variable domain is KAGVTQTPRYLIKTRGQQVTLSCSPISGHRSVSWYQQTPGQGLQFLFEYFSETQRNKGNFPGRFSGRQFSNSRSEMNVSTLELGDSALYLCASSLPSGGGADTQYFGPGTRLTVL.

In its sample, this clone is large. V usage is TRBV11-3 and J usage is TRBJ1-1; D remains unclear. Trimming took 2 bases from V and 6 from J, leaving 10 bases between them. The CDR3 is 13 residues long. Per germline, CDR1 SGHNT and CDR2 YENEEA. The CDR3 protein is CASSLSVYAEAFF. The CDR3 nucleotides are TGTGCCAGCAGCTTATCGGTCTACGCTGAAGCTTTCTTT.

The V call is TRBV18, the J call TRBJ1-1; D possibly corresponds to TRBD1 (6 bases). The germline gives CDR1 KGHSH, CDR2 LQKENI. The CDR3 is 16 amino acids. V was clipped by 5 bases and J by 1 base, with 17 bases between them. The CDR3 nucleotides read TGTGCCAGCTCAGCACAGGGAATTGGAGGGAACACTGAAGCTTTCTTT. This translates into CASSAQGIGGNTEAFF. Full variable domain (outside the CDR3, taken from reference TRBV18 and TRBJ1-1): NAGVMQNPRHLVRRRGQEARLRCSPMKGHSHVYWYRQLPEEGLKFMVYLQKENIIDESGMPKERFSAEFPKEGPSILRIQQVVRGDSAAYFCASSAQGIGGNTEAFFGQGTRLTVV.

CDR3 nucleotide sequence: TGCGCCAGCAGCCAAAGCCCCTCATCCCCTTCCTACGAGCAGTACTTC. The encoded protein is CASSQSPSSPSYEQYF. The chain uses TRBV4-1 and TRBJ2-7, with D unresolved. Germline V gene sequence: CDR1 MGHRA, CDR2 YSYEKL. Deletions cut 2 bases from V and 1 base from J, with 15 bases between. The CDR3 has 16 residues.

The CDR3 region is CAISEGKGGGAYEQYF. The CDR3 DNA reads as TGTGCCATCAGTGAGGGGAAGGGCGGGGGGGCCTACGAGCAGTACTTC. This chain uses TRBV10-3 with TRBJ2-7, with 9 bases identical to TRBD2. J was trimmed by 2 bases and V by 2 bases; bases with no gene match: 7. Germline-derived CDR1 and CDR2 are ENHRY and SYGVKD. This CDR3 is 16 amino acids long.

V is TRBV18 and J is TRBJ2-1, with 13 bases identical to TRBD2. Losses at the gene ends were 3 bases for V and 5 bases for J; bases not matched to a gene: 16. Germline-derived CDR1 and CDR2 are KGHSH and LQKENI. The CDR3 is 20 amino acids. The CDR3 loop is CASSPPTPGTSGMPDNEQFF. The DNA of the CDR3 is TGTGCCAGCTCACCTCCAACCCCAGGGACTAGCGGGATGCCCGACAATGAGCAGTTCTTC.

As for this clone: This sample includes further DNA sequences coding for the same CDR3. V is TRBV28 and J is TRBJ2-7; 10 bases line up with TRBD1. The CDR3 is 14 amino acids. Germline V lookup: CDR1 MDHEN, CDR2 SYDVKM. J gave up 4 bases and V 3 bases, and 3 bases lay outside the gene matches. CDR3 coding DNA: TGTGCCAGCAGTTTCGACAGGGGGCCGTACGAGCAGTACTTC. Translated: CASSFDRGPYEQYF.

This sequence joins TRBV11-3 and TRBJ2-2, with unresolved D. Deletions cut 1 base from V and 1 base from J, with 4 bases between. There are 14 residues in the CDR3. Germline V gene sequence: CDR1 SGHNT, CDR2 YENEEA. The CDR3 DNA is TGTGCCAGCAGCTTAGCGGGGAACACCGGGGAGCTGTTTTTT. It yields the protein CASSLAGNTGELFF.

The rearrangement uses TRBV7-9 and TRBJ2-5; 8 bases are a match to TRBD2. Germline lookup yields CDR1 SEHNR and CDR2 FQNEAQ (reference sequence). The CDR3 runs 14 residues. J lost 5 bases, V lost 4 bases, and 6 bases had no gene match. The CDR3 DNA reads TGTGCCAGCAGCTCTTATTCGGGGGGGGAGACCCAGTACTTC. Protein: CASSSYSGGETQYF.

The genes are TRBV15 and TRBJ2-3, with 7 bases identical to TRBD1. There are 17 residues in the CDR3. CDR1 and CDR2 (germline): LNHNV, YYDKDF (reference sequence). Germline trimming cut 4 bases from V and 0 bases from J; bases unmatched to any gene: 10. Written as DNA, the CDR3 is TGTGCCACCAGCACGTGGGACAGCTCTGCTAGCACAGATACGCAGTATTTT. Amino acids: CATSTWDSSASTDTQYF.

The CDR3 DNA reads as TGCAGCGCTATACAGGGTTGGAACACTGAAGCTTTCTTT. It yields the protein CSAIQGWNTEAFF. The chain uses TRBV29-1 and TRBJ1-1, with D tentatively TRBD1 (6 bases). Trimming cost V 7 bases and J 1 base, with 13 bases left between them. Germline CDR1 reads SQVTM; CDR2 reads ANQGSEA. The CDR3 extends over 13 amino acids.

V and J are TRBV21-1 and TRBJ2-7; the table's D gene call, TRBD1, was not cross checked with the DNA. TRBV21-1 is shown as a pseudogene. CDR3 size: 15 residues. The CDR3 nucleotides are TGTGCCAGCAGCCTAATGCCAGGGGCCCCCTACGAGCAGTACGTC. It specifies CASSLMPGAPYEQYV.

The chain carries TRBV29-1 and TRBJ2-2; a possible D gene is TRBD1 (6 bases). The CDR3 length is 16 residues. Germline lookup yields CDR1 SQVTM and CDR2 ANQGSEA. Trimming stripped 6 bases from V and 4 bases from J, with 21 bases between. The DNA of the CDR3 is TGCAGCGTCGCCCAGACAGGTAGCGCTGGCACCGGGGAGCTGTTTTTT. It codes for CSVAQTGSAGTGELFF.

This sequence joins TRBV2 and TRBJ2-1; tentatively, D is TRBD2 (6 bases). Trimming left V 4 bases short and J 6 bases short, with 13 bases between. This CDR3 is built from 14 residues. Germline assignment: CDR1 SNHLY and CDR2 FYNNEI. CDR3 sequence reads: CASSVEGPGNEQFF. CDR3 bases: TGTGCCAGCAGTGTGGAGGGTCCAGGCAATGAGCAGTTCTTC. The whole variable domain, remainder taken from reference TRBV2 and TRBJ2-1, is EPEVTQTPSHQVTQMGQEVILRCVPISNHLYFYWYRQILGQKVEFLVSFYNNEISEKSEIFDDQFSVERPDGSNFTLKIRSTKLEDSAMYFCASSVEGPGNEQFFGPGTRLTVL.

The chain carries TRBV12-5 and TRBJ2-3; 8 positions match TRBD2. The CDR3 is made up of 16 amino acids. CDR1 is LGHNT, CDR2 FRNRAP, per germline. The V and J ends lost 5 bases and 4 bases, in that order; junction bases with no gene match: 11. The CDR3 protein is CASGTAGGGVPDTQYF. The DNA of the CDR3 is TGTGCTAGTGGTACCGCGGGGGGCGGTGTCCCAGATACGCAGTATTTT.

This chain links TRBV5-1 with TRBJ2-1, with TRBD2 matching over 10 bases. The CDR3 consists of 17 residues. Germline V CDR1 and CDR2: SGHRS, YFSETQ. V was clipped by 4 bases and J by 0 bases; unmatched bases: 7. CDR3 loop: CASSPSSGGVSYNEQFF. The CDR3 region has the DNA TGCGCCAGCAGCCCCTCTAGCGGGGGAGTCTCCTACAATGAGCAGTTCTTC.

The CDR3 sequence: CASSLGALAFF. The CDR3 nucleotides are TGTGCCAGCAGCTTAGGGGCCCTGGCTTTCTTT. The chain couples TRBV11-1 to TRBJ1-1; no definite D call. This CDR3 is 11 amino acids long. Germline V gene lookup returns CDR1 SGHAT and CDR2 FQDESV (reference sequence). The germline V and J ends were trimmed by 1 base and 11 bases, with 8 bases remaining between them.

The chain links TRBV30 to TRBJ2-1; 7 nucleotides agree with TRBD1. From germline, CDR1 is GTSNPN and CDR2 SVGIG (reference sequence). The CDR3 has 14 amino acids. After removal of 7 bases from V and 2 bases from J, the junction contained 8 bases not matched to a gene. CDR3 sequence (DNA): TGTGCCTACCAACGGGACAGAGCCTACAATGAGCAGTTCTTC. Protein product: CAYQRDRAYNEQFF.